This TCR beta chain was profiled in a study of T cell changes during pregnancy in multiple sclerosis. Trimming removed 4 bases from V and 8 bases from J; junction bases left unmatched: 8. CDR1 and CDR2 from the germline V gene are SGHAT and FQNNGV. There are 16 residues in the CDR3. The protocol was immunoSEQ multiplex PCR, while the TCRdb copy is restricted to in-frame clones and leaves out a portion. The sample consists of tens of thousands of clones, approximately 94% of them appearing once. The source was CD4+ T cells from peripheral blood mononuclear cells, collected after pregnancy. This sequence joins TRBV11-2 and TRBJ1-4, with 12 bases fitting TRBD1. The receptor was derived from a female donor with multiple sclerosis, enrolled in a pregnancy study. The CDR3 nucleotides read TGTGCCAGCAGCTCCGTTCGGGACAGGGGGCGGGAAAAACTGTTTTTT. Translating gives CASSSVRDRGREKLFF.